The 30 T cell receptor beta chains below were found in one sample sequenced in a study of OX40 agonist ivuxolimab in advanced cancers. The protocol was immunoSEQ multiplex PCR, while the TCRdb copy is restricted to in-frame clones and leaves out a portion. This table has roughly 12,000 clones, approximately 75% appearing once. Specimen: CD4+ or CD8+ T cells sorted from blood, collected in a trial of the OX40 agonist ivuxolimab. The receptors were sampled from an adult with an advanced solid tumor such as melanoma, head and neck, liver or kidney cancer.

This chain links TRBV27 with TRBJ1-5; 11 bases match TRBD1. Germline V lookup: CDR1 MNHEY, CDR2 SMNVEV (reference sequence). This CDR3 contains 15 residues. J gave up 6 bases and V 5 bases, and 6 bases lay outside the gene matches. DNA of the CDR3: TGTGCCAGCAGTCCCGGGACAGGGGGTGCTCAGCCCCAGCATTTT. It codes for CASSPGTGGAQPQHF.

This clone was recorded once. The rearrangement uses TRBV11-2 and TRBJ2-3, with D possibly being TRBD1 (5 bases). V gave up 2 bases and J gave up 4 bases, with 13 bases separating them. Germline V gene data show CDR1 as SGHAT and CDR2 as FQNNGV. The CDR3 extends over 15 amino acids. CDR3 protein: CASSLRGQGSDTQYF. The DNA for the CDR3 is TGTGCCAGCAGCTTAAGGGGCCAGGGTTCAGATACGCAGTATTTT.

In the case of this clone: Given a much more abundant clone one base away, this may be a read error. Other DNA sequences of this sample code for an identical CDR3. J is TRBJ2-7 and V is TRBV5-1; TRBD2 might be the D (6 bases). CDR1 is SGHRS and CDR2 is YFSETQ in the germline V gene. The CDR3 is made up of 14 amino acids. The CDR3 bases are TGCGCCAGCAGCTTCGGAGGGGAGACCTACGAACAGTACTTC. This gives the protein CASSFGGETYEQYF.

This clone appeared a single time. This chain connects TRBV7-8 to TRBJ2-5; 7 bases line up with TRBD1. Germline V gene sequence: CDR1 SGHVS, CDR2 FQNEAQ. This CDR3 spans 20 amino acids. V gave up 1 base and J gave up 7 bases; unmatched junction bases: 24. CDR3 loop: CASSLGPPPGTVEALGTQYF. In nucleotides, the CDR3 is TGTGCCAGCAGCTTAGGTCCCCCCCCTGGGACAGTAGAGGCCCTGGGGACCCAGTACTTC. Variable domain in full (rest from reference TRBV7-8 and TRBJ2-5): GAGVSQSPRYKVAKRGQDVALRCDPISGHVSLFWYQQALGQGPEFLTYFQNEAQLDKSGLPSDRFFAERPEGSVSTLKIQRTQQEDSAVYLCASSLGPPPGTVEALGTQYFGPGTRLLVL.

The CDR3 sequence is CAWGGTANTGELFF. The CDR3, as DNA: TGTGCCTGGGGTGGGACAGCGAACACCGGGGAGCTGTTTTTT. V usage is TRBV30 and J usage is TRBJ2-2; TRBD1 matches at 7 bases. CDR1 and CDR2 (germline): GTSNPN, SVGIG (reference sequence). V lost 5 bases and J lost 0; bases outside the gene matches: 3. CDR3 length: 14 residues.

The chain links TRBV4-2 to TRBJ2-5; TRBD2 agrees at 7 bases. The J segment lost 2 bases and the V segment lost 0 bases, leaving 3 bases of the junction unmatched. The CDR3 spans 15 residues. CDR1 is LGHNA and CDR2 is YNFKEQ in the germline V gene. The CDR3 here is CASSQEVGGQETQYF. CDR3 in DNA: TGTGCCAGCAGCCAAGAGGTGGGGGGGCAAGAGACCCAGTACTTC.

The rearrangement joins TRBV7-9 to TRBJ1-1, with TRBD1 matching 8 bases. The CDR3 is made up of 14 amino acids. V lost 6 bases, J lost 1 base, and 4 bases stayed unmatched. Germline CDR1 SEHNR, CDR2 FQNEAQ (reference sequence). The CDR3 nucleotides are TGTGCCAGCAGGGACGGACAGGGGAACACTGAAGCTTTCTTT. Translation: CASRDGQGNTEAFF.

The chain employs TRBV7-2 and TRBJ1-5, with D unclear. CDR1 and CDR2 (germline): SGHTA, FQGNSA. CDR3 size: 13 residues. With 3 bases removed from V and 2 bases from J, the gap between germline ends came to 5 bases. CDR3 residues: CASSFDGNQPQHF. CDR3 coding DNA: TGTGCCAGCAGCTTCGACGGCAATCAGCCCCAGCATTTT. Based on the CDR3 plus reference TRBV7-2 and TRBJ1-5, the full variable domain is GAGVSQSPSNKVTEKGKDVELRCDPISGHTALYWYRQSLGQGLEFLIYFQGNSAPDKSGLPSDRFSAERTGGSVSTLTIQRTQQEDSAVYLCASSFDGNQPQHFGDGTRLSIL.

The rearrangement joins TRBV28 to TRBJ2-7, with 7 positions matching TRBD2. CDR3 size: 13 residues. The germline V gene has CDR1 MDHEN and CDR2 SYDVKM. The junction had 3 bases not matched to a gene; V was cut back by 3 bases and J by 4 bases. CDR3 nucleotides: TGTGCCAGCAGTTTTGTCGGGGGGTACGAGCAGTACTTC. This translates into CASSFVGGYEQYF.

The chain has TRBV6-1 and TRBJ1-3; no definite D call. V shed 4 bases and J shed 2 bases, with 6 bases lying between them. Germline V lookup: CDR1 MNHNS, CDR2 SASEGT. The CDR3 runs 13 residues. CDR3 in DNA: TGTGCCAGCAGTGCAGTAACTGGAAACACCATATATTTT. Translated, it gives CASSAVTGNTIYF.

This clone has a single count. Here the CDR3 DNA reads TGTGCCAGCAGTCTTTACACTGAAGCTTTCTTT. It specifies CASSLYTEAFF. The chain carries TRBV6-6 and TRBJ1-1; D is unresolved. The V gene's germline CDR1 is MNHNY and CDR2 SVGAGI (reference sequence). Trimming removed 5 bases from V and 3 bases from J, with 4 bases in between. This CDR3 is built from 11 residues.

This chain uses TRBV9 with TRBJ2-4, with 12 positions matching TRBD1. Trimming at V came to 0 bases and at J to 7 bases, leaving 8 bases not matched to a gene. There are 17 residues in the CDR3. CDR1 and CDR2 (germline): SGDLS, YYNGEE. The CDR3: CASSVGDRGPTQNIQYF. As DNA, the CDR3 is TGTGCCAGCAGCGTAGGGGACAGGGGGCCGACTCAGAACATTCAGTACTTC.

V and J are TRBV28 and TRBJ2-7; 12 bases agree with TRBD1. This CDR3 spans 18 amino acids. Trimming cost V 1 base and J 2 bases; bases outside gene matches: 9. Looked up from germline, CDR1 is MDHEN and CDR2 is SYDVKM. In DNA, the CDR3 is TGTGCCAGCAGTTTATCTCCGGGACAGGGGGCGGTTCCCTACGAGCAGTACTTC. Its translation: CASSLSPGQGAVPYEQYF.

The CDR3 DNA reads TGTGCCAGCAGCGTAGATGGGACTGATGGTGATGAGCAGTTCTTC. Amino acids: CASSVDGTDGDEQFF. The chain recombines TRBV9 with TRBJ2-1; possibly TRBD2 for D (6 bases). The V and J ends lost 0 bases and 8 bases respectively, with 15 bases between them. In germline, CDR1 is SGDLS, CDR2 YYNGEE. The CDR3 totals 15 residues.

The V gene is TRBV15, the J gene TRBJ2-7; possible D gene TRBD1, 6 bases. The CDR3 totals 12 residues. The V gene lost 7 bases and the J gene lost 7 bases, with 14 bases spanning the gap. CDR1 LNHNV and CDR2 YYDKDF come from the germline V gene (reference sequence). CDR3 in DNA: TGTGCCACCAAGGACAGTCTAGGAGAGCAGTACTTC. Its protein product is CATKDSLGEQYF. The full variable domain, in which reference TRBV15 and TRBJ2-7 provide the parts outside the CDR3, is DAMVIQNPRYQVTQFGKPVTLSCSQTLNHNVMYWYQQKSSQAPKLLFHYYDKDFNNEADTPDNFQSRRPNTSFCFLDIRSPGLGDTAMYLCATKDSLGEQYFGPGTRLTVT.

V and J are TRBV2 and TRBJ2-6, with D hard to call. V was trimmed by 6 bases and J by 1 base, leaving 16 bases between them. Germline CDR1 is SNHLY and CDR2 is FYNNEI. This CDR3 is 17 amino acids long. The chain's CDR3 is CASRNSELWSGANVLTF. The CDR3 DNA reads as TGTGCCAGCAGGAACAGCGAGCTTTGGTCTGGGGCCAACGTCCTGACTTTC.

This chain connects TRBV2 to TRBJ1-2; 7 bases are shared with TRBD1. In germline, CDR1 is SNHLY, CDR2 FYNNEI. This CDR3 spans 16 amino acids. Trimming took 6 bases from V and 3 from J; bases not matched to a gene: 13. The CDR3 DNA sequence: TGTGCCAGCAGGGTAACTACAGGGGTAGAGGACTATGGCTACACCTTC. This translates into CASRVTTGVEDYGYTF.

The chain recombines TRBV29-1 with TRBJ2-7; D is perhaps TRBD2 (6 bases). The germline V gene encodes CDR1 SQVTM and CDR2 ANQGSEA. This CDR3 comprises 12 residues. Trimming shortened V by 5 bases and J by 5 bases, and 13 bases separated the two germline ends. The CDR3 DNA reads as TGCAGCGTTATTGCGGGGCTAGACGAGCAGTACTTC. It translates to CSVIAGLDEQYF.

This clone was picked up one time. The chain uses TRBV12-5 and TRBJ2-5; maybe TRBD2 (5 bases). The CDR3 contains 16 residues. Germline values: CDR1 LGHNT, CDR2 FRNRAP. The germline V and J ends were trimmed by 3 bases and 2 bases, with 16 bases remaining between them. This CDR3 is CASGFSLVGEQETQYF. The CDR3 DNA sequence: TGTGCTAGTGGTTTTAGTTTAGTCGGGGAACAAGAGACCCAGTACTTC.

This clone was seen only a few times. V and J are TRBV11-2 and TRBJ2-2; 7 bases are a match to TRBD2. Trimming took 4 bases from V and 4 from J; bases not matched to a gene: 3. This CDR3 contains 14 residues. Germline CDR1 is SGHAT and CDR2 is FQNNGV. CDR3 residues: CASSYGTTTGELFF. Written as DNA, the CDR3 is TGTGCCAGCAGCTACGGGACTACCACCGGGGAGCTGTTTTTT.

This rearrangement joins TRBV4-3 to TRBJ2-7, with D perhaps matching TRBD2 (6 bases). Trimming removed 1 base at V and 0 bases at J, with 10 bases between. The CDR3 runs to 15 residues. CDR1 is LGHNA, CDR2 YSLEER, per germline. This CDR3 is CASSQGRGNSYEQYF. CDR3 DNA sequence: TGCGCCAGCAGCCAAGGGCGGGGCAACTCCTACGAGCAGTACTTC.

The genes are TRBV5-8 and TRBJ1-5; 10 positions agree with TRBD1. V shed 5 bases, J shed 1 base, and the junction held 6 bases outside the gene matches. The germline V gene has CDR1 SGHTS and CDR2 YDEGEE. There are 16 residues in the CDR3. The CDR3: CASRPVGQGSNQPQHF. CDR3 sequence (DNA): TGTGCCAGCAGGCCAGTGGGACAGGGGAGCAATCAGCCCCAGCATTTT.

The CDR3 sequence is CASSVAGRGSSYNEQFF. The CDR3 nucleotides read TGTGCCAGCAGCGTAGCGGGTCGGGGGAGCTCCTACAATGAGCAGTTCTTC. The chain recombines TRBV9 with TRBJ2-1; possible D gene TRBD2, 6 bases. Germline V CDR1 and CDR2: SGDLS, YYNGEE. This CDR3 comprises 17 residues. V dropped 0 bases and J dropped 0 bases, with 13 bases sitting between them.

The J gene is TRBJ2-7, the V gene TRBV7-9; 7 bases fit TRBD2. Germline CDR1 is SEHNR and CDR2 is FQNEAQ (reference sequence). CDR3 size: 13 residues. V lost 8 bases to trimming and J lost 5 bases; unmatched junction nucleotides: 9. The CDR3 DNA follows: TGTGCCAGCGCTCGCGGGGAGGGCCACGAGCAGTACTTC. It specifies CASARGEGHEQYF.

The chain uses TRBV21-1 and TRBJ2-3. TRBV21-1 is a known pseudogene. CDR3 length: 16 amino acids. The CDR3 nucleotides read TGTGCCAGCAGCAAAGGGGGGGCCTCTAGCACAGATACGCAGTATTTT. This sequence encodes CASSKGGASSTDTQYF.

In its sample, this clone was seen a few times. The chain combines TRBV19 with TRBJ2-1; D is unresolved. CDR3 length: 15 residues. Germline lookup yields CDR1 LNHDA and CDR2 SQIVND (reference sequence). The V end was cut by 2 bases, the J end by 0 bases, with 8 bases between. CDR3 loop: CASSILLSSYNEQFF. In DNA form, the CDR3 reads TGTGCCAGTAGTATACTACTGAGCTCCTACAATGAGCAGTTCTTC. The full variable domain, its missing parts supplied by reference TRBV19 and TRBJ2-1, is DGGITQSPKYLFRKEGQNVTLSCEQNLNHDAMYWYRQDPGQGLRLIYYSQIVNDFQKGDIAEGYSVSREKKESFPLTVTSAQKNPTAFYLCASSILLSSYNEQFFGPGTRLTVL.

The chain's CDR3 is CASTPMTANNSPLHF. Written as DNA, the CDR3 is TGTGCCAGCACCCCCATGACGGCTAATAATTCACCCCTCCACTTT. The chain has TRBV28 and TRBJ1-6; D is unresolved. Trimming shortened V by 7 bases and J by 5 bases, and 15 bases separated the two germline ends. From germline, CDR1 is MDHEN and CDR2 SYDVKM. CDR3 size: 15 residues.

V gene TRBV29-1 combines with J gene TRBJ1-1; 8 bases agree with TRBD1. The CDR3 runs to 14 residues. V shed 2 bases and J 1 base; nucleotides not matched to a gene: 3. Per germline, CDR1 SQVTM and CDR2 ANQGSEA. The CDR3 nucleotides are TGCAGCGTTGAACTCAGGGGGCGGAACACTGAAGCTTTCTTT. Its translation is CSVELRGRNTEAFF.

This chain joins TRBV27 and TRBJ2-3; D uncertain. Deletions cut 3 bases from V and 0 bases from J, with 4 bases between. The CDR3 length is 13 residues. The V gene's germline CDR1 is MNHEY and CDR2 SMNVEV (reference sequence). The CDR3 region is CASSLVSTDTQYF. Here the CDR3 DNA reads TGTGCCAGCAGTTTGGTCAGCACAGATACGCAGTATTTT.

Here the CDR3 DNA reads TGTGCCAGCAGTGCGGGACTAGGGGGCTACGAGCAGTACTTC. Its translation: CASSAGLGGYEQYF. The V call is TRBV6-1, the J call TRBJ2-7; TRBD2 aligns across 8 bases. The germline gives CDR1 MNHNS, CDR2 SASEGT. This CDR3 has 14 amino acids. V was pared by 4 bases and J by 3 bases, with 5 bases of the junction left unmatched.